Below are 14 T cell receptor beta chains sequenced from a single sample in a study of blood T cell repertoires in COVID-19. The protocol was immunoSEQ multiplex PCR, while the TCRdb copy is restricted to in-frame clones and leaves out a portion. The sample contains about 19,000 clones, roughly 88% of which appear only once. The sequenced sample was peripheral blood. The source is a human donor in a cohort sampled during active COVID-19.

The rearrangement joins TRBV6-2 or TRBV6-3 to TRBJ2-7; perhaps TRBD2 as D (7 bases). V was shortened by 6 bases and J by 2 bases, with 20 bases between the two germline ends. There are 16 residues in the CDR3. Germline assignment: CDR1 MNHEY and CDR2 SVGEGT. CDR3 loop: CASSSTGGSPTYEQYF. In DNA, the CDR3 is TGTGCCAGCAGCTCGACGGGGGGCTCACCCACCTACGAGCAGTACTTC.

The CDR3 loop is CASSVVGEDFEKLFF. The CDR3 nucleotides are TGTGCCAGCAGCGTAGTGGGAGAGGACTTTGAAAAACTGTTTTTT. The genes are TRBV9 and TRBJ1-4; D gene unclear. This CDR3 spans 15 amino acids. V was pared by 0 bases and J by 7 bases, with 13 bases between. The V gene's germline CDR1 is SGDLS and CDR2 YYNGEE.

The V gene is TRBV25-1, the J gene TRBJ1-3; D unresolved. The V gene's germline CDR1 is MGHDK and CDR2 SYGVNS. The CDR3 sequence is 15 residues long. V was shortened by 0 bases and J by 4 bases, with 10 bases between the two germline ends. This CDR3 is CASSEYRARGNTIYF. The CDR3 DNA is TGTGCCAGCAGTGAATATAGAGCACGGGGAAACACCATATATTTT.

CDR3 protein: CASSPGQASYEQYF. CDR3 DNA: TGTGCCAGCAGCCCCGGACAGGCATCCTACGAGCAGTACTTC. J is TRBJ2-7 and V is TRBV3-1 (or the pseudogene TRBV3-2); 7 bases line up with TRBD1. V lost 4 bases to trimming and J lost 1 base; unmatched junction nucleotides: 4. The CDR3 is made up of 14 amino acids. The germline V gene has CDR1 LGHDT and CDR2 YNNKEL (reference sequence).

The chain employs TRBV20-1 and TRBJ2-7; TRBD2 matches at 10 bases. J was trimmed by 5 bases and V by 3 bases; bases with no gene match: 10. The CDR3 length is 15 residues. The germline V gene encodes CDR1 DFQATT and CDR2 SNEGSKA (reference sequence). The CDR3 reads CSASSPSGSRDEQYF. The CDR3 DNA reads as TGCAGTGCTAGTTCCCCTAGCGGGAGTCGAGACGAGCAGTACTTC.

The chain has TRBV7-9 and TRBJ2-1; 8 nucleotides line up with TRBD1. This CDR3 region has 14 residues. Trimming at V came to 7 bases and at J to 6 bases, leaving 8 bases not matched to a gene. Germline lookup yields CDR1 SEHNR and CDR2 FQNEAQ (reference sequence). The CDR3 DNA is TGTGCCAGCAATCCCGGACAGGGACCCAATGAGCAGTTCTTC. It specifies CASNPGQGPNEQFF.

This sequence joins TRBV2 and TRBJ2-1; 7 nucleotides match TRBD2. The CDR3 is made up of 14 amino acids. CDR1 and CDR2 (germline): SNHLY, FYNNEI. J lost 7 bases, V lost 3 bases, and 6 bases had no gene match. The CDR3 loop reads CASSERERGNEQFF. The CDR3 DNA reads as TGTGCCAGCAGTGAGCGGGAGAGGGGTAATGAGCAGTTCTTC.

The V call is TRBV9, the J call TRBJ2-1; TRBD2 might be the D (6 bases). Germline CDR1 reads SGDLS; CDR2 reads YYNGEE. V was cut by 5 bases and J by 0 bases, with 15 bases left in between. This CDR3 comprises 16 residues. In DNA, the CDR3 is TGTGCCAGCAGTACGTCAGGAGGGGCCTCCTACAATGAGCAGTTCTTC. Amino acids: CASSTSGGASYNEQFF.

This chain links TRBV9 with TRBJ2-7, with 9 bases lining up with TRBD2. This CDR3 contains 16 residues. Trimming took 4 bases from V and 3 from J; bases not matched to a gene: 11. Germline loops: CDR1 SGDLS, CDR2 YYNGEE. The CDR3 sequence is CASSPTPQREDYEQYF. The CDR3 bases are TGTGCCAGCAGCCCCACCCCCCAGCGGGAGGACTACGAGCAGTACTTC.

The V call is TRBV4-2, the J call TRBJ2-3; D remains ambiguous. Germline V gives CDR1 LGHNA, CDR2 YNFKEQ. The CDR3 runs 15 residues. Trimming left V 0 bases short and J 0 bases short, with 7 bases between. CDR3 nucleotides: TGTGCCAGCAGCCAAGACTCCCTTAGCACAGATACGCAGTATTTT. It translates to CASSQDSLSTDTQYF.

V gene TRBV5-6 combines with J gene TRBJ1-5; possible D gene TRBD1, 6 bases. V was cut by 1 base and J by 4 bases, with 9 bases left in between. The CDR3 is made up of 14 amino acids. Germline V lookup: CDR1 SGHDT, CDR2 YYEEEE. CDR3 sequence (DNA): TGTGCCAGCAGCTTGCTGACAGGTAATCAGCCCCAGCATTTT. This translates into CASSLLTGNQPQHF. The complete variable domain, with remaining parts taken from reference TRBV5-6 and TRBJ1-5, reads DAGVTQSPTHLIKTRGQQVTLRCSPKSGHDTVSWYQQALGQGPQFIFQYYEEEERQRGNFPDRFSGHQFPNYSSELNVNALLLGDSALYLCASSLLTGNQPQHFGDGTRLSIL.

The chain has TRBV24-1 and TRBJ1-3; no firm D call. The CDR3 extends over 15 amino acids. V lost 7 bases and J lost 0, with 12 bases in between. Germline-derived CDR1 and CDR2 are KGHDR and SFDVKD. The DNA of the CDR3 is TGTGCCACCAGCGCAGGACTGGGCTCTGGAAACACCATATATTTT. Its protein product is CATSAGLGSGNTIYF.

Here the CDR3 DNA reads TGTGCCAGCAGCGCAGGCAATGAGCAGTTCTTC. Its translation: CASSAGNEQFF. The rearrangement links TRBV11-3 to TRBJ2-1; D not certain. V was pared by 5 bases and J by 6 bases, with 5 bases between. CDR1 SGHNT and CDR2 YENEEA come from the germline V gene. This CDR3 is 11 amino acids long.

The chain links TRBV5-1 to TRBJ2-7; D not resolved. Trimming removed 0 bases at V and 3 bases at J, with 7 bases between. The length of the CDR3 is 13 residues. CDR1 and CDR2 (germline): SGHRS, YFSETQ. CDR3: CASSLGRDYEQYF. The CDR3, as DNA: TGCGCCAGCAGCTTGGGCCGCGACTACGAGCAGTACTTC.